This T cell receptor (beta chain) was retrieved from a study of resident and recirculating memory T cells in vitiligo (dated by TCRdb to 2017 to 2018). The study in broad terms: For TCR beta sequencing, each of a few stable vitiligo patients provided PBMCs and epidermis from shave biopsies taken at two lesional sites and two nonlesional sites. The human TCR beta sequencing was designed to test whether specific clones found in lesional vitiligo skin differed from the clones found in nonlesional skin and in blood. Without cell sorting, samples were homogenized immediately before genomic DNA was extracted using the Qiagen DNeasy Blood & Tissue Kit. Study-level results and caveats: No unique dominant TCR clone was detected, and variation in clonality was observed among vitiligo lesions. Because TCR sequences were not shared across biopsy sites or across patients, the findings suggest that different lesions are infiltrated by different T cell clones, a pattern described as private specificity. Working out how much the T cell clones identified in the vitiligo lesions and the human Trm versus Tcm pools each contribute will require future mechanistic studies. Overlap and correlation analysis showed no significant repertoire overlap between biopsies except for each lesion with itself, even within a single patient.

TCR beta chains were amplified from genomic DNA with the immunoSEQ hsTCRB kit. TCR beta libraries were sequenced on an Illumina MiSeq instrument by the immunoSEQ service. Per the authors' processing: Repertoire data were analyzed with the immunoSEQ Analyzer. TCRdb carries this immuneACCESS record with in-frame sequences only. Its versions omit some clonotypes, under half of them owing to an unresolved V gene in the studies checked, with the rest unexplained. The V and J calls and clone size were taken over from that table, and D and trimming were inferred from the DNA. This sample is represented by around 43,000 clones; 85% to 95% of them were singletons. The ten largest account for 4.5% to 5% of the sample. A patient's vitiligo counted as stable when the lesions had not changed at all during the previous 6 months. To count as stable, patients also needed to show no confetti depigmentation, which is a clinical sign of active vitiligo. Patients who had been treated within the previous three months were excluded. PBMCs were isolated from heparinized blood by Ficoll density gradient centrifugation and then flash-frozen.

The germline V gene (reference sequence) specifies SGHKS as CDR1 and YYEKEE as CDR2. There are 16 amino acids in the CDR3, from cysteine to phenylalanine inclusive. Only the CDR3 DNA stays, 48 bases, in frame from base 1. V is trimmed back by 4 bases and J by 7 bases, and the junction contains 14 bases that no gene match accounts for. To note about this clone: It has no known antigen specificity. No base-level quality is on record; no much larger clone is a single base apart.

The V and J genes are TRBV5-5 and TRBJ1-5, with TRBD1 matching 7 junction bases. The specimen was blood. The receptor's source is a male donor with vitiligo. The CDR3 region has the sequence CASSHLSSTGLQPQHF. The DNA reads TGTGCCAGCAGCCATCTCTCCTCGACAGGGCTGCAGCCCCAGCATTTT.